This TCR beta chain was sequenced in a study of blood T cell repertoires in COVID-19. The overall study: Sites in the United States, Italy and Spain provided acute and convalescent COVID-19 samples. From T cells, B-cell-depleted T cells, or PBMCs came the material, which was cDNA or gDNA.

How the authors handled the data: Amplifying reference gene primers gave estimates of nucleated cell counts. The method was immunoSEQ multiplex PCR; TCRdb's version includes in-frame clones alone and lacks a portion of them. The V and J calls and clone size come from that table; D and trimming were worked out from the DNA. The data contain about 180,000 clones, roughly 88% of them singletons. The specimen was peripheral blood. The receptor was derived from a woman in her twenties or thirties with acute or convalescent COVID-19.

As DNA, the CDR3 is TGTGCCAGCAGCTTAAGGGACTCCTCCTACAATGAGCAGTTCTTC. This codes for CASSLRDSSYNEQFF. V gene TRBV7-9 combines with J gene TRBJ2-1; possible D gene TRBD2, 6 bases. Between the trimmed V and J ends, which lost 2 bases and 0 bases, there was a span of 8 bases. This CDR3 comprises 15 residues. Germline V gene lookup returns CDR1 SEHNR and CDR2 FQNEAQ (reference sequence). The full variable domain, completed using reference TRBV7-9 and TRBJ2-1, is DTGVSQNPRHKITKRGQNVTFRCDPISEHNRLYWYRQTLGQGPEFLTYFQNEAQLEKSRLLSDRFSAERPKGSFSTLEIQRTEQGDSAMYLCASSLRDSSYNEQFFGPGTRLTVL.